The 25 T cell receptor beta chains below were found in one sample sequenced in a study of shared clonotypes between healthy human individuals (dated by TCRdb to 2020 to 2021). CD8 naive samples consisted of CD45RO-negative cells that were positively selected for CCR7, yielding a CD45RA+CCR7+ population without TemRA cells. The receptor library was made with the immunoSEQ multiplex PCR assay. TCRdb carries this immuneACCESS record with in-frame sequences only. Its versions omit some clonotypes, under half of them owing to an unresolved V gene in the studies checked, with the rest unexplained. In this sample the table shows around 550,000 clones, 95% of which occur a single time. The ten largest make up about 0.11% of the sample. Sequenced sample: naive CD8+ T cells sorted from blood. The sample's cell subset or site label, decoded: CD45RA+CCR7+. The receptors shown here come from a woman in her 30s in good health.

The V gene is TRBV28, the J gene TRBJ2-5, with D possibly being TRBD2 (5 bases). The length of the CDR3 is 13 residues. Germline CDR1 MDHEN, CDR2 SYDVKM. The ends were cut back, 5 bases at V and 9 bases at J, with 16 bases in the middle. CDR3 sequence reads: CASSPQLGRAQYF. Written as DNA, the CDR3 is TGTGCCAGCAGTCCGCAACTAGGGAGAGCCCAGTACTTC. The full variable domain, in which reference TRBV28 and TRBJ2-5 provide the parts outside the CDR3, is DVKVTQSSRYLVKRTGEKVFLECVQDMDHENMFWYRQDPGLGLRLIYFSYDVKMKEKGDIPEGYSVSREKKERFSLILESASTNQTSMYLCASSPQLGRAQYFGPGTRLLVL.

The rearrangement joins TRBV28 to TRBJ1-1; D possibly corresponds to TRBD1 (6 bases). Germline V CDR1 and CDR2: MDHEN, SYDVKM. V was clipped by 1 base and J by 4 bases, with 13 bases between them. This CDR3 spans 15 amino acids. CDR3 loop: CASSLLGGASTEAFF. The CDR3 DNA is TGTGCCAGCAGTTTATTGGGGGGGGCGAGCACTGAAGCTTTCTTT.

The genes are TRBV29-1 and TRBJ1-2; D is possibly TRBD1 (5 bases). The V end was cut by 5 bases, the J end by 1 base, with 11 bases between. Germline CDR1 and CDR2: SQVTM and ANQGSEA. The CDR3 totals 13 residues. The CDR3 loop reads CSVMGGNNYGYTF. CDR3 in DNA: TGCAGCGTTATGGGGGGGAATAACTATGGCTACACCTTC.

Written as DNA, the CDR3 is TGCGCCAGCAGCATCTACGAGCAGTACTTC. Translating it yields CASSIYEQYF. The chain uses TRBV5-1 and TRBJ2-7; D is ambiguous. Germline values: CDR1 SGHRS, CDR2 YFSETQ. This CDR3 region has 10 residues. V lost 4 bases, J lost 3 bases, and 2 bases lay in between.

The V gene is TRBV7-8, the J gene TRBJ2-7; 8 bases map to TRBD2. The CDR3 spans 18 residues. Germline V gene lookup returns CDR1 SGHVS and CDR2 FQNEAQ. V lost 5 bases to trimming and J lost 3 bases; unmatched junction nucleotides: 18. The CDR3 protein is CASSGDLGGEPSVYEQYF. The CDR3 bases are TGTGCCAGCAGCGGAGATCTCGGGGGGGAGCCTTCAGTCTACGAGCAGTACTTC.

This chain links TRBV15 with TRBJ2-2; D unclear. Trimming left V 1 base short and J 6 bases short, with 6 bases between. The length of the CDR3 is 13 residues. CDR1 is LNHNV, CDR2 YYDKDF, per germline (reference sequence). CDR3 sequence (DNA): TGTGCCACCAGCAGAGGACTTTCCGGGGAGCTGTTTTTT. It specifies CATSRGLSGELFF.

This chain joins TRBV6-5 and TRBJ2-3; D is possibly TRBD1 (7 bases). The CDR3 consists of 15 residues. Deletions cut 8 bases from V and 4 bases from J, with 19 bases between. Germline CDR1 MNHEY, CDR2 SVGAGI. The CDR3 sequence: CASWGKQGRPDTQYF. The CDR3 DNA reads TGTGCCAGCTGGGGGAAACAGGGGAGGCCAGATACGCAGTATTTT.

The chain has TRBV7-9 and TRBJ2-1; tentatively, D is TRBD1 (5 bases). The CDR3 loop spans 13 amino acids. CDR1 and CDR2 from the germline V gene are SEHNR and FQNEAQ (reference sequence). V lost 5 bases and J lost 8, with 13 bases in between. The chain's CDR3 is CASSGRQSHEQFF. The CDR3 nucleotides are TGTGCCAGCAGCGGACGACAGAGCCATGAGCAGTTCTTC.

The J gene is TRBJ1-2, the V gene TRBV25-1; D might be TRBD1 (5 bases). The CDR3 runs to 13 residues. Trimming shortened V by 7 bases and J by 5 bases, and 14 bases separated the two germline ends. Germline loops: CDR1 MGHDK, CDR2 SYGVNS. The CDR3 region is CASKGTDAYGYTF. The CDR3 DNA reads TGTGCCAGCAAGGGGACGGATGCGTATGGCTACACCTTC.

This rearrangement joins TRBV7-9 to TRBJ1-2, with 7 bases matching TRBD1. The CDR3 is made up of 16 amino acids. V gave up 0 bases and J gave up 5 bases; unmatched junction bases: 9. The V gene's germline CDR1 is SEHNR and CDR2 FQNEAQ (reference sequence). Here the CDR3 reads CASSLADRELGYGYTF. DNA of the CDR3: TGTGCCAGCAGCTTAGCTGACAGGGAGCTAGGGTATGGCTACACCTTC.

This chain links TRBV27 with TRBJ1-1; maybe TRBD1 (5 bases). The CDR3 spans 13 residues. CDR1 is MNHEY and CDR2 is SMNVEV in the germline V gene (reference sequence). Trimming left V 8 bases short and J 7 bases short, with 17 bases between. In DNA, the CDR3 is TGTGCCAGCGCGACGGCATTACAGGTTGAAGCTTTCTTT. Its protein is CASATALQVEAFF.

The V call is TRBV7-9, the J call TRBJ2-7, with a tentative D call TRBD1 (6 bases). Deletions cut 5 bases from V and 2 bases from J, with 13 bases between. This CDR3 spans 14 amino acids. The germline gives CDR1 SEHNR, CDR2 FQNEAQ (reference sequence). In DNA form, the CDR3 reads TGTGCCAGCAGCGCCCGACAGGTACCCTACGAGCAGTACTTC. Translation gives CASSARQVPYEQYF.

Details on this clone: Other DNA variants within this sample encode the same CDR3. This chain links TRBV15 with TRBJ2-6; D ambiguous. In germline, CDR1 is LNHNV, CDR2 YYDKDF (reference sequence). CDR3 size: 13 residues. V shed 3 bases and J shed 4 bases, with 4 bases lying between them. CDR3 nucleotides: TGTGCCACCAGCAGGGCCGGGGCCAACGTCCTGACTTTC. Translation gives CATSRAGANVLTF.

The rearrangement links TRBV6-1 to TRBJ2-7; TRBD1 matches at 7 bases. Losses at the gene ends were 4 bases for V and 2 bases for J; bases not matched to a gene: 8. The CDR3 extends over 15 amino acids. The germline V gene encodes CDR1 MNHNS and CDR2 SASEGT. CDR3 in DNA: TGTGCCAGCAGTGGTGCCGGGACAGACCCCTACGAGCAGTACTTC. It encodes CASSGAGTDPYEQYF.

The J gene is TRBJ1-5, the V gene TRBV28; 7 nucleotides match TRBD1. The CDR3 extends over 18 amino acids. Trimming at V came to 3 bases and at J to 5 bases, leaving 16 bases not matched to a gene. Germline values: CDR1 MDHEN, CDR2 SYDVKM. Here the CDR3 reads CASSFFAAGGLVYQPQHF. The CDR3 coding sequence is TGTGCCAGCAGTTTTTTCGCGGCAGGGGGTTTAGTCTATCAGCCCCAGCATTTT.

V gene TRBV28 combines with J gene TRBJ2-5; TRBD2 matches at 12 bases. Looked up from germline, CDR1 is MDHEN and CDR2 is SYDVKM. Unmatched junction bases numbered 9, after V lost 4 bases and J lost 3 bases. This CDR3 spans 17 amino acids. The CDR3 DNA sequence: TGTGCCAGCAGTTCTCCGAGACTAGCGGGAGATAAAGAGACCCAGTACTTC. Protein product: CASSSPRLAGDKETQYF.

The chain employs TRBV6-5 and TRBJ2-7, with D maybe TRBD1 (6 bases). Trimming removed 2 bases from V and 2 bases from J, with 10 bases in between. The CDR3 spans 14 residues. Germline V CDR1 and CDR2: MNHEY, SVGAGI. This CDR3 reads CASSYMGATYEQYF. As DNA, the CDR3 is TGTGCCAGCAGTTACATGGGGGCGACCTACGAGCAGTACTTC.

The V and J genes are TRBV30 and TRBJ2-7; weak D call: TRBD2 (5 bases). This CDR3 region has 13 residues. V was shortened by 8 bases and J by 1 base, with 15 bases between the two germline ends. From germline, CDR1 is GTSNPN and CDR2 SVGIG (reference sequence). DNA of the CDR3: TGTGCCGCCGGCGGGTGGATATCCTACGAGCAGTACTTC. It specifies CAAGGWISYEQYF. Full variable domain (remainder filled in from reference TRBV30 and TRBJ2-7): SQTIHQWPATLVQPVGSPLSLECTVEGTSNPNLYWYRQAAGRGLQLLFYSVGIGQISSEVPQNLSASRPQDRQFILSSKKLLLSDSGFYLCAAGGWISYEQYFGPGTRLTVT.

Of note for this clone: This sample includes further DNA sequences coding for the same CDR3. The V and J genes are TRBV27 and TRBJ2-2; no firm D call. Trimming took off 5 bases at V and 3 bases at J, with 4 bases between the two ends. This CDR3 is built from 12 residues. Germline V CDR1 and CDR2: MNHEY, SMNVEV (reference sequence). The DNA of the CDR3 is TGTGCCAGCAGTCCCTACACCGGGGAGCTGTTTTTT. This translates into CASSPYTGELFF.

V usage is TRBV28 and J usage is TRBJ1-5, with unresolved D. This CDR3 has 14 amino acids. Per germline, CDR1 MDHEN and CDR2 SYDVKM. Trimming removed 4 bases from V and 3 bases from J, with 10 bases in between. CDR3 sequence: CASSSSSLNQPQHF. CDR3 DNA sequence: TGTGCCAGCAGTTCCAGCAGCCTCAATCAGCCCCAGCATTTT.

This chain connects TRBV9 to TRBJ2-3, with TRBD2 matching 10 bases. V lost 2 bases, J lost 5 bases, and 5 bases stayed unmatched. The CDR3 covers 15 residues. Germline assignment: CDR1 SGDLS and CDR2 YYNGEE. In DNA, the CDR3 is TGTGCCAGCAGCGTTGGGTCTAGCGGGAGAGATACGCAGTATTTT. This codes for CASSVGSSGRDTQYF.

V and J are TRBV6-1 and TRBJ2-7; D unresolved. The CDR3 sequence is 14 residues long. The V gene lost 6 bases and the J gene lost 3 bases, with 15 bases spanning the gap. Germline assignment: CDR1 MNHNS and CDR2 SASEGT. CDR3 loop: CASRFSTGGYEQYF. The DNA of the CDR3 is TGTGCCAGCAGATTCAGTACGGGTGGCTACGAGCAGTACTTC.

V and J are TRBV6-6 and TRBJ2-3, with D tentatively TRBD2 (5 bases). Trimming took off 0 bases at V and 1 base at J, with 8 bases between the two ends. Germline V CDR1 and CDR2: MNHNY, SVGAGI (reference sequence). The CDR3 sequence is 15 residues long. For the CDR3, the DNA is TGTGCCAGCAGTTACTCGATCGGGGGCACAGATACGCAGTATTTT. Its protein is CASSYSIGGTDTQYF.

The V and J genes are TRBV10-3 and TRBJ2-1; D unresolved. Germline CDR1 and CDR2: ENHRY and SYGVKD. Between the trimmed V and J ends, which lost 3 bases and 5 bases, there was a span of 2 bases. The CDR3 covers 11 residues. The CDR3: CAISENNEQFF. For the CDR3, the DNA is TGTGCCATCAGTGAAAACAATGAGCAGTTCTTC.

Comment on this clone: This same CDR3 is encoded by further DNA sequences in the sample. V usage is TRBV5-6 and J usage is TRBJ1-1; the D gene is possibly TRBD1 (6 bases). Germline assignment: CDR1 SGHDT and CDR2 YYEEEE. Trimming removed 0 bases at V and 6 bases at J, with 9 bases between. CDR3 length: 13 amino acids. The CDR3 here is CASSLGRGPEAFF. The CDR3, as DNA: TGTGCCAGCAGCTTGGGCAGGGGTCCTGAAGCTTTCTTT.